The rows below give T cell receptor beta chains drawn from one sample of a study of T-cell reconstitution after alpha-beta-depleted transplantation in children. TCRdb passed the PCR reads through MiXCR, listing each CDR3 protein once. This sample yields around 480,000 distinct CDR3 sequences, of which roughly 33% are seen a single time; 2% to 2.5% belongs to the top ten. Source: PBMCs from the stem cell graft donor, taken from the stem cell graft. These receptor sequences come from a human donor who donated a stem cell graft to a child with aplastic anemia. Both conserved end residues are part of each CDR3. A D gene is named only where the DNA matches it firmly. Clone size is given for some rows only: seen once, a few or many times, or a class if the clone is expanded.

V gene	J gene	D gene	clone size	CDR3 protein	CDR3 DNA
TRBV14	TRBJ1-1	TRBD1	.	CASSPGGATEAFF	TGTGCCAGCAGCCCAGGGGGGGCCACTGAAGCTTTCTTT
TRBV7-2	TRBJ2-7	TRBD2	few	CASSPGTSGTNEQYF	TGTGCCAGCAGCCCCGGGACTAGCGGGACCAACGAGCAGTACTTC
TRBV9	TRBJ1-2	.	few	CASSVAGISGYTF	TGTGCCAGCAGCGTTGCAGGGATCTCTGGCTACACCTTC
TRBV28	TRBJ2-1	TRBD1	.	CASSSLNGQGIYNEQFF	TGTGCCAGCAGTTCGTTAAACGGACAGGGCATTTACAATGAGCAGTTCTTC
TRBV11-2	TRBJ2-6	.	.	CASSSLRGPGRSSSGANVLTF	TGTGCCAGCAGCTCGCTTCGAGGGCCGGGACGGAGTTCCTCTGGGGCCAACGTCCTGACTTTC
TRBV4-2	TRBJ2-2	TRBD2	few	CASTLTSDTGELFF	TGTGCCAGCACACTGACTAGCGACACCGGGGAGCTGTTTTTT
TRBV28	TRBJ2-1	.	.	CASSGYGGSSYNEQFF	TGTGCCAGCAGCGGATACGGAGGGAGCTCCTACAATGAGCAGTTCTTC
TRBV3-1	TRBJ1-6	.	few	CASSRQSYNSPLHF	TGTGCCAGCAGCCGACAGTCCTATAATTCACCCCTCCACTTT
TRBV7-3	TRBJ2-7	TRBD1	.	CASSPTGAMGRSEQYF	TGTGCCAGCAGCCCTACAGGGGCGATGGGTCGATCCGAGCAGTACTTC
TRBV6-1	TRBJ2-1	.	.	CASSTLASYNEQFF	TGTGCCAGCAGTACCCTTGCATCCTACAATGAGCAGTTCTTC
TRBV28	TRBJ1-2	TRBD1	.	CASSYRGLNYGYTF	TGTGCCAGCAGTTACAGGGGGCTGAACTATGGCTACACCTTC
TRBV4-3	TRBJ2-4	.	.	CASSQLTTGQGNIQYF	TGCGCCAGCAGCCAACTTACCACAGGGCAAGGAAACATTCAGTACTTC
TRBV20-1	TRBJ2-1	TRBD2	.	CSARDPTSGRVNEQFF	TGCAGTGCTAGAGACCCTACTAGCGGGAGGGTCAATGAGCAGTTCTTC
TRBV20-1	TRBJ2-4	.	few	CSARDPGIAKNIQYF	TGCAGTGCTAGAGACCCGGGGATAGCCAAAAACATTCAGTACTTC
TRBV28	TRBJ1-6	TRBD1	.	CASSSGQGVLNSPLHF	TGTGCCAGCAGTTCGGGACAGGGGGTACTTAATTCACCCCTCCACTTT
TRBV7-2	TRBJ1-2	.	.	CASSLLHGQGSGYTF	TGTGCCAGCAGCTTATTACACGGGCAGGGGAGCGGCTACACCTTC
TRBV30	TRBJ1-1	.	few	CAWSVRGGTEAFF	TGTGCCTGGAGTGTACGGGGGGGCACTGAAGCTTTCTTT
TRBV5-1	TRBJ2-7	.	few	CASGLELKVQYF	TGCGCCAGCGGACTCGAATTGAAGGTTCAGTACTTC
TRBV6-5	TRBJ2-6	.	.	CASSYFPSSGANVLTF	TGTGCCAGCAGTTACTTTCCTAGCTCTGGGGCCAACGTCCTGACTTTC
TRBV7-2	TRBJ2-7	.	few	CASSLAGVGEQYF	TGTGCCAGCAGCTTGGCAGGGGTTGGCGAGCAGTACTTC
TRBV24-1	TRBJ2-1	.	few	CATSAAEQQLNNEQFF	TGTGCCACCAGTGCTGCGGAACAGCAACTAAACAATGAGCAGTTCTTC
TRBV4-2	TRBJ2-7	TRBD2	few	CASSQDLSPGGHEQYF	TGTGCCAGCAGCCAAGATCTATCGCCGGGAGGACACGAGCAGTACTTC
TRBV7-8	TRBJ1-5	.	once	CASSSRVNSNQPQHF	TGTGCCAGCAGCTCGAGGGTCAATAGCAATCAGCCCCAGCATTTT
TRBV7-2	TRBJ1-5	.	few	CASSFLSQPQHF	TGTGCCAGCAGCTTCCTGTCTCAGCCCCAGCATTTT
TRBV29-1	TRBJ1-2	.	.	CSVEPLPYGYTF	TGCAGCGTTGAACCCCTCCCCTATGGCTACACCTTC
TRBV4-2	TRBJ2-5	.	few	CASSQATGVGETQYF	TGTGCCAGCAGCCAAGCTACGGGAGTGGGAGAGACCCAGTACTTC
TRBV29-1	TRBJ1-1	.	.	CSVVLRQDTEAFF	TGCAGCGTTGTCCTAAGACAAGACACTGAAGCTTTCTTT
TRBV9	TRBJ1-1	TRBD1	few	CASSVDGTGEAFF	TGTGCCAGCAGCGTAGACGGGACAGGGGAAGCTTTCTTT
TRBV11-2	TRBJ2-7	TRBD2	few	CASSLEAGGLVRYEQYF	TGTGCCAGCAGCCTAGAAGCGGGAGGGCTCGTACGGTACGAGCAGTACTTC
TRBV24-1	TRBJ2-1	TRBD1	.	CATSRQGPNEQFF	TGTGCCACCAGCCGACAGGGGCCCAATGAGCAGTTCTTC
TRBV10-2	TRBJ2-2	.	once	CASTRIANTGELFF	TGCGCCAGCACCAGGATCGCGAACACCGGGGAGCTGTTTTTT
TRBV4-3	TRBJ1-6	.	.	CASSQDLLRTAEIRSPLHF	TGCGCCAGCAGCCAAGACCTTCTCCGGACAGCTGAGATTCGTTCACCCCTCCACTTT
TRBV6-2/TRBV6-3	TRBJ2-1	TRBD1	.	CASSYWGGQGSEQFF	TGTGCCAGCAGTTACTGGGGGGGACAGGGAAGTGAGCAGTTCTTC
TRBV5-1	TRBJ2-1	.	.	CASSLAVTGNNEQFF	TGCGCCAGCAGCCTAGCGGTAACAGGGAACAATGAGCAGTTCTTC
TRBV29-1	TRBJ2-2	TRBD2	.	CSVGPGLEAGELFF	TGCAGCGTTGGGCCGGGACTAGAGGCCGGGGAGCTGTTTTTT
TRBV9	TRBJ2-1	TRBD2	few	CASSGGLAGENEQFF	TGTGCCAGCAGCGGAGGACTAGCGGGAGAAAATGAGCAGTTCTTC
TRBV24-1	TRBJ2-1	.	.	CATSEQSSYNEQFF	TGTGCCACCAGTGAGCAAAGCTCCTACAATGAGCAGTTCTTC
TRBV20-1	TRBJ2-4	.	.	CSARMERGPWEAKNIQYF	TGCAGTGCTAGAATGGAGAGGGGTCCCTGGGAAGCCAAAAACATTCAGTACTTC
TRBV9	TRBJ2-2	.	few	CASSVDGGHTGELFF	TGTGCCAGCAGCGTAGACGGGGGACACACCGGGGAGCTGTTTTTT
TRBV29-1	TRBJ2-7	TRBD1	.	CSVEGPTGGDREQYF	TGCAGCGTTGAGGGTCCGACAGGGGGCGATCGGGAGCAGTACTTC
TRBV6-5	TRBJ2-1	.	.	CASSGIRDEQFF	TGTGCCAGCAGTGGTATTAGGGATGAGCAGTTCTTC
TRBV18	TRBJ1-2	.	many	CASSPGGDYGYTF	TGTGCCAGCTCACCAGGGGGAGATTATGGCTACACCTTC
TRBV30	TRBJ1-4	.	once	CAWSQLEGRNEKLFF	TGTGCCTGGAGCCAACTGGAGGGGCGGAATGAAAAACTGTTTTTT
TRBV6-1	TRBJ2-2	.	few	CASRAYHDRFSNTGELFF	TGTGCCAGCAGAGCATACCACGACAGGTTTTCGAACACCGGGGAGCTGTTTTTT
TRBV19	TRBJ2-1	TRBD2	few	CASSIGREVKFF	TGTGCCAGTAGTATTGGGCGGGAGGTAAAGTTCTTC
TRBV12-3/TRBV12-4	TRBJ2-5	TRBD2	.	CASSTRLAGSLYQETQYF	TGTGCCAGCTCAACCAGACTAGCGGGATCACTCTACCAAGAGACCCAGTACTTC
TRBV7-9	TRBJ2-5	.	few	CASSSSGPQETQYF	TGTGCCAGCAGCTCTTCAGGTCCCCAAGAGACCCAGTACTTC
TRBV7-8	TRBJ2-2	.	.	CASSHTRIFRTGELFF	TGTGCCAGCAGCCATACTAGGATATTCCGCACCGGGGAGCTGTTTTTT
TRBV20-1	TRBJ1-2	.	.	CSAIELGPPYGYTF	TGCAGTGCTATCGAACTGGGACCGCCCTATGGCTACACCTTC
TRBV5-1	TRBJ2-3	.	few	CASSSGQNTDTQYF	TGCGCCAGCAGCTCCGGACAGAACACAGATACGCAGTATTTT
TRBV29-1	TRBJ2-1	TRBD2	few	CSGTGLEVNEQFF	TGCAGCGGAACGGGACTAGAGGTCAATGAGCAGTTCTTC
TRBV28	TRBJ2-2	.	few	CASSLVALNTGELFF	TGTGCCAGCAGTTTGGTTGCGCTAAACACCGGGGAGCTGTTTTTT
TRBV9	TRBJ2-2	TRBD2	.	CASSVPGLGHTGELFF	TGTGCCAGCAGCGTCCCGGGACTAGGCCACACCGGGGAGCTGTTTTTT
TRBV12-3/TRBV12-4	TRBJ1-1	.	.	CASSFLQGNTEAFF	TGTGCCAGCAGTTTTTTGCAGGGAAACACTGAAGCTTTCTTT
TRBV20-1	TRBJ2-1	TRBD2	.	CSARARTSGSFGNEQFF	TGCAGTGCTAGAGCCCGGACTAGCGGGAGTTTTGGGAATGAGCAGTTCTTC